This T cell receptor (beta chain) is drawn from a study of Graves' ophthalmopathy and Graves' hyperthyroidism. Study results and caveats: A majority of expanded thyroid clonotypes exceeding 0.001 frequency were likewise present in blood.

V lost 0 bases and J lost 7, with 7 bases in between. The length of the CDR3 is 13 residues. CDR1 is SGHTA, CDR2 FQGNSA, per germline. Transcripts of RNA were the source for amplifying TCR beta CDR3 regions. In the first round, RT-PCR was carried out with HTBI primers, and a multiplex PCR formed the second round. TCRdb re-called the multiplex PCR reads with MiXCR, one entry per CDR3 protein. The sample has 450,000 or so distinct CDR3 sequences; under 15% are singletons. Concerning this clonotype: No antigen is known for it.

The sequenced sample was blood. The receptor's source is a woman aged 30 to 39 with Graves' ophthalmopathy. V gene TRBV7-2 combines with J gene TRBJ2-1; D is unresolved. The CDR3 DNA is TGTGCCAGCAGCTTAGCTTATGGGAATGAGCAGTTCTTC. Translation: CASSLAYGNEQFF. The full variable domain, completed using reference TRBV7-2 and TRBJ2-1, is GAGVSQSPSNKVTEKGKDVELRCDPISGHTALYWYRQSLGQGLEFLIYFQGNSAPDKSGLPSDRFSAERTGGSVSTLTIQRTQQEDSAVYLCASSLAYGNEQFFGPGTRLTVL.